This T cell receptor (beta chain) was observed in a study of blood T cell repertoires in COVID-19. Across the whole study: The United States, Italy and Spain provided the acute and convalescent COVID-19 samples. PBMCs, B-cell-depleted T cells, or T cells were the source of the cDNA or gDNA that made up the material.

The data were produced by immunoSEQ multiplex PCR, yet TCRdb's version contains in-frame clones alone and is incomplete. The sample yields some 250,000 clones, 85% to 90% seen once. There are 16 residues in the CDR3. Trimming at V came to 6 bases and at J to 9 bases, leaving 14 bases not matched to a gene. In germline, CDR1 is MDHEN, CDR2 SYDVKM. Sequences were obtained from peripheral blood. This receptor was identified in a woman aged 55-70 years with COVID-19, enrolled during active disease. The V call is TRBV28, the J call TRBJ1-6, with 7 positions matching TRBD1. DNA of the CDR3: TGTGCCAGCAGCCTTATTTCGGGACAGATGATTTCACCCCTCCACTTT. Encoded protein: CASSLISGQMISPLHF.